This T cell receptor beta chain was sequenced for a study of blood T cell repertoires in COVID-19. The data were produced by immunoSEQ multiplex PCR, yet TCRdb's version contains in-frame clones alone and is incomplete. The repertoire consists of around 300,000 clones, with over 75% occurring once and the leading ten covering 2.4%. CDR3 size: 17 residues. Germline-derived CDR1 and CDR2 are SGHRS and YFSETQ. V lost 1 base to trimming and J lost 7 bases; unmatched junction nucleotides: 10. Cohorts were determined from participant-reported clinical history. The V gene is TRBV5-1, the J gene TRBJ2-1; 11 bases fit TRBD1. Material for sequencing was PBMCs or T cells enriched from blood (not recorded which). The origin of this receptor is a woman aged 18-35 years who had recovered from COVID-19. For the CDR3, the DNA is TGCGCCAGCAGCTTGCCGTGGACAGGGGGCAGGTTGAATGAGCAGTTCTTC. This translates into CASSLPWTGGRLNEQFF.